This is a list of T cell receptor beta chains from one sample in a study of Ad26.COV2.S vaccination and SARS-CoV-2 variants. Only in-frame clones appear in the TCRdb table, and some are missing; sequencing was by immunoSEQ multiplex PCR. Here the sample spans roughly 270,000 clones, over 75% being singletons. This material consisted of peripheral blood, taken in a trial of Ad26.COV2.S vaccine versus placebo. The receptors shown here come from a person between 18 and 60 years old who received the Ad26.COV2.S COVID-19 vaccine or a placebo. CDR3s include the opening cysteine and the closing phenylalanine or tryptophan. A D gene is named only where the DNA matches it firmly. Only part of the rows carry a size: once, few, many, or a class if the clone is expanded.

j_gene	len	d_gene	abundance	v_gene	CDR3aa	CDR3nt
TRBJ1-2	16	TRBD1	once	TRBV6-5	CASSFTSGTGRDGYTF	TGTGCCAGCAGTTTTACCTCCGGGACAGGGAGAGATGGCTACACCTTC
TRBJ2-7	16	TRBD2	-	TRBV7-9	CASSGRAGNRPYEQYF	TGTGCCAGCAGCGGTAGAGCGGGGAACCGCCCCTACGAGCAGTACTTC
TRBJ2-2	14	TRBD1	few	TRBV4-3	CASSQDWTGGELFF	TGCGCCAGCAGCCAAGATTGGACAGGCGGGGAGCTGTTTTTT
TRBJ2-1	14	-	-	TRBV11-3	CASSLSRAHNEQFF	TGTGCCAGCAGCTTATCCCGGGCTCACAATGAGCAGTTCTTC
TRBJ2-7	17	TRBD2	-	TRBV6-2/TRBV6-3	CASSYSMAGTSLSGLYF	TGTGCCAGCAGTTACTCAATGGCCGGGACTAGTCTCTCGGGTCTCTACTTC
TRBJ1-2	15	TRBD1	-	TRBV7-8	CASSPQPGQGYGYTF	TGTGCCAGCAGCCCCCAACCGGGACAGGGCTATGGCTACACCTTC
TRBJ2-7	14	-	-	TRBV6-5	CASSYGGRGYEQYF	TGTGCCAGCAGTTACGGAGGTCGGGGCTACGAGCAGTACTTC
TRBJ2-3	16	-	-	TRBV11-2	CASSLVASGQLDTQYF	TGTGCCAGCAGCTTAGTGGCTAGCGGACAGTTAGATACGCAGTATTTT
TRBJ2-3	18	TRBD2	-	TRBV7-9	CASSRGLAGGSSTDTQYF	TGTGCCAGCAGCCGGGGACTAGCGGGAGGATCTAGCACAGATACGCAGTATTTT
TRBJ2-7	15	TRBD1	-	TRBV18	CASSPGQGPGYEQYF	TGTGCCAGCTCACCGGGACAGGGGCCAGGGTACGAGCAGTACTTC
TRBJ1-5	15	-	-	TRBV19	CASSITGKSNQPQHF	TGTGCCAGTAGTATAACGGGGAAGAGCAATCAGCCCCAGCATTTT
TRBJ2-3	13	-	-	TRBV5-1	CASSLGGIDTQYF	TGCGCCAGCAGCTTAGGGGGGATCGATACGCAGTATTTT
TRBJ2-3	16	TRBD2	-	TRBV6-2/TRBV6-3	CASSSRGGGSTDTQYF	TGTGCCAGCAGTTCCCGTGGGGGGGGGAGCACAGATACGCAGTATTTT
TRBJ1-2	13	TRBD1	-	TRBV6-5	CASSNQGATGYTF	TGTGCCAGCAGTAATCAGGGGGCGACTGGCTACACCTTC
TRBJ2-7	15	-	-	TRBV6-5	CASSFIRGNSYEQYF	TGTGCCAGCAGTTTCATCCGGGGTAACTCCTACGAGCAGTACTTC
TRBJ2-1	15	TRBD1	-	TRBV7-9	CASSLGQGDYNEQFF	TGTGCCAGCAGCTTAGGTCAGGGGGACTACAATGAGCAGTTCTTC
TRBJ2-5	14	-	once	TRBV7-3	CASSLNGAQETQYF	TGTGCCAGCAGCTTAAACGGGGCCCAAGAGACCCAGTACTTC
TRBJ1-1	13	-	-	TRBV19	CASSPRRTTEAFF	TGTGCCAGTAGCCCTCGAAGGACGACTGAAGCTTTCTTT
TRBJ2-7	14	TRBD1	-	TRBV9	CASSDRDREYEQYF	TGTGCCAGCAGCGACCGGGACAGGGAATACGAGCAGTACTTC
TRBJ1-4	13	-	-	TRBV5-1	CASRGGTDEKLFF	TGCGCCAGCAGAGGGGGGACGGATGAAAAACTGTTTTTT
TRBJ1-3	15	TRBD1	-	TRBV18	CASSPGQGSGNTIYF	TGTGCCAGCTCCCCGGGACAGGGCTCTGGAAACACCATATATTTT
TRBJ2-3	17	TRBD2	-	TRBV5-1	CASSAGLAGGLGDTQYF	TGCGCCAGCAGCGCAGGACTAGCGGGAGGGCTCGGAGATACGCAGTATTTT
TRBJ2-1	16	TRBD2	-	TRBV19	CASSIRAGGGYNEQFF	TGTGCCAGTAGTATAAGGGCGGGAGGGGGATACAATGAGCAGTTCTTC
TRBJ2-6	15	-	-	TRBV7-2	CASRSPNSGANVLTF	TGTGCCAGCAGGTCACCCAACTCTGGGGCCAACGTCCTGACTTTC
TRBJ1-4	18	TRBD1	-	TRBV9	CASSPRTGFDTTNEKLFF	TGTGCCAGCAGCCCGCGGACAGGGTTTGATACAACTAATGAAAAACTGTTTTTT
TRBJ1-1	14	TRBD1	once	TRBV4-3	CASSHGTGGTEAFF	TGCGCCAGCAGCCATGGAACAGGGGGCACTGAAGCTTTCTTT
TRBJ2-1	15	TRBD2	-	TRBV7-3	CASSLLAGLYNEQFF	TGTGCCAGCAGCTTACTAGCGGGCCTATACAATGAGCAGTTCTTC
TRBJ1-3	13	-	-	TRBV30	CAWGGASGNTIYF	TGTGCCTGGGGGGGGGCCTCTGGAAACACCATATATTTT
TRBJ2-7	14	TRBD2	-	TRBV18	CASSGAGGSYEQYF	TGTGCCAGCTCAGGAGCGGGAGGTTCCTACGAGCAGTACTTC
TRBJ1-4	15	TRBD1	-	TRBV27	CASSQSGTGGGKLFF	TGTGCCAGCAGCCAATCCGGGACAGGGGGGGGAAAACTGTTTTTT
TRBJ2-3	14	-	-	TRBV27	CASSLGRSTDTQYF	TGTGCCAGCAGTTTAGGCAGGAGCACAGATACGCAGTATTTT
TRBJ2-1	18	-	-	TRBV20-1	CSASRPAVRLERDTGPFF	TGCAGTGCTAGTAGGCCGGCAGTTAGACTAGAGCGTGATACGGGTCCGTTCTTC
TRBJ1-3	15	-	-	TRBV7-9	CASSPRQRSGNTIYF	TGTGCCAGCAGCCCCAGACAACGCTCTGGAAACACCATATATTTT
TRBJ1-5	15	-	many	TRBV6-1	CASSEARIFSQPQHF	TGTGCCAGCAGTGAAGCGCGGATTTTTAGTCAGCCCCAGCATTTT
TRBJ2-1	16	-	-	TRBV19	CASSGRPSSSYNEQFF	TGTGCCAGTAGTGGGCGACCGTCAAGCTCCTACAATGAGCAGTTCTTC
TRBJ2-2	17	TRBD1	-	TRBV5-1	CASSFGAGTGGTGELFF	TGCGCCAGCAGCTTCGGGGCCGGGACAGGGGGCACCGGGGAGCTGTTTTTT
TRBJ2-2	15	-	-	TRBV5-1	CASSFSGSNTGELFF	TGCGCCAGCAGCTTTAGCGGCTCGAACACCGGGGAGCTGTTTTTT
TRBJ2-5	13	-	-	TRBV12-3/TRBV12-4	CASTPENQETQYF	TGTGCCAGCACCCCGGAGAACCAAGAGACCCAGTACTTC
TRBJ2-3	16	-	-	TRBV7-2	CASRLTSWWGTDTQYF	TGTGCCAGCAGGCTTACTAGTTGGTGGGGCACAGATACGCAGTATTTT
TRBJ2-5	11	-	-	TRBV9	CASSVEGTQYF	TGTGCCAGCAGCGTAGAGGGGACCCAGTACTTC
TRBJ2-6	13	-	-	TRBV12-3/TRBV12-4	CASSFAGANVLTF	TGTGCCAGCAGTTTTGCTGGGGCCAACGTCCTGACTTTC
TRBJ2-3	11	-	-	TRBV12-3/TRBV12-4	CASSYGDTQYF	TGTGCCAGCAGTTACGGGGATACGCAGTATTTT
TRBJ2-7	16	-	-	TRBV11-2	CASTLSTGTPSYEQYF	TGTGCCAGCACCCTAAGCACCGGGACACCATCCTACGAGCAGTACTTC
TRBJ1-4	12	-	-	TRBV21-1	CASSKVRGELFF	TGTGCCAGCAGCAAAGTAAGGGGGGAACTGTTTTTT
TRBJ1-1	14	-	-	TRBV18	CASSPPWGSTEAFF	TGTGCCAGCTCACCACCTTGGGGAAGCACTGAAGCTTTCTTT
TRBJ2-6	16	TRBD1	-	TRBV18	CASSSGGVSGANVLTF	TGTGCCAGCTCATCAGGGGGTGTCTCTGGGGCCAACGTCCTGACTTTC
TRBJ1-1	15	TRBD1	-	TRBV6-5	CASSPRDRVVDEAFF	TGTGCCAGCAGCCCACGGGACAGGGTAGTGGATGAAGCTTTCTTT
TRBJ2-2	14	-	once	TRBV9	CASSVSSGTGELFF	TGTGCCAGCAGCGTTTCGTCGGGCACCGGGGAGCTGTTTTTT
TRBJ1-4	15	-	-	TRBV5-1	CASSRSGDRDEKLFF	TGCGCCAGCAGCCGAAGCGGGGATCGGGATGAAAAACTGTTTTTT
TRBJ2-3	17	TRBD2	-	TRBV11-2	CASSSRSSGVSTDTQYF	TGTGCCAGCAGCTCAAGGTCCAGCGGGGTTAGCACAGATACGCAGTATTTT
TRBJ2-3	15	-	-	TRBV29-1	CSVDGTRGGTDTQYF	TGCAGCGTTGATGGGACTCGAGGGGGCACAGATACGCAGTATTTT
TRBJ2-5	13	-	-	TRBV12-5	CASGLQGGETQYF	TGTGCTAGTGGTTTGCAGGGTGGAGAGACCCAGTACTTC
TRBJ2-1	13	-	-	TRBV25-1	CASSDPSDNEQFF	TGTGCCAGCAGTGATCCATCCGACAATGAGCAGTTCTTC
TRBJ2-3	18	-	-	TRBV11-3	CASSAGFGHGAHTDTQYF	TGTGCCAGCAGCGCCGGGTTTGGCCATGGGGCCCACACAGATACGCAGTATTTT
TRBJ2-1	12	-	-	TRBV5-4	CASSFDQNEQFF	TGTGCCAGCAGCTTTGACCAGAATGAGCAGTTCTTC
TRBJ2-2	15	TRBD1	-	TRBV6-6	CASSRTGANTGELFF	TGTGCCAGCAGTCGGACAGGGGCGAACACCGGGGAGCTGTTTTTT
TRBJ2-2	14	-	-	TRBV6-5	CASTPGRATGELFF	TGTGCCAGCACCCCCGGCAGGGCCACCGGGGAGCTGTTTTTT
TRBJ2-3	11	-	-	TRBV6-5	CASSLGPQQYF	TGTGCCAGCAGCCTAGGACCTCAGCAGTATTTT
TRBJ2-3	15	-	-	TRBV10-1	CASSAGSLGADTQYF	TGCGCCAGCAGTGCTGGGTCCTTAGGGGCAGATACGCAGTATTTT
TRBJ1-2	12	-	-	TRBV10-2	CASSEGGYGYTF	TGCGCCAGCAGTGAGGGCGGTTATGGCTACACCTTC